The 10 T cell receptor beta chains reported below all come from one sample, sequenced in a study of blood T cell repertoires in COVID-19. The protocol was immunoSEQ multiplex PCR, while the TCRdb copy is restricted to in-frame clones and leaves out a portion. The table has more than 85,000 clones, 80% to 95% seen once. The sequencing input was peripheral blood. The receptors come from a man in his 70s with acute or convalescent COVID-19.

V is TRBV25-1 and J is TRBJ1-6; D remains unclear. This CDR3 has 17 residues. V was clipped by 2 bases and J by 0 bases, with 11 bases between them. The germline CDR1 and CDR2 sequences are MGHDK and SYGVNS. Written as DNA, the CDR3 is TGTGCCAGCAGTGAAAGCGAGGCAAGCTCCTATAATTCACCCCTCCACTTT. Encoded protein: CASSESEASSYNSPLHF.

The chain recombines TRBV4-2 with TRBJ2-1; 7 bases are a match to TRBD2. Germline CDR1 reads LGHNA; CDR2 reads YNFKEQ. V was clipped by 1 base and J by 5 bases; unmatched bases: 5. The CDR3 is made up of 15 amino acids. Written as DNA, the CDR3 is TGTGCCAGCAGCCAAGCTAGCGGAGAAGACAATGAGCAGTTCTTC. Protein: CASSQASGEDNEQFF.

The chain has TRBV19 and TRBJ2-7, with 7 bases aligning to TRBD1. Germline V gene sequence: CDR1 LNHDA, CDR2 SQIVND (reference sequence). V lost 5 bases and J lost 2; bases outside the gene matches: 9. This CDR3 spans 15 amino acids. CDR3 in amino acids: CASSLDRNRTYEQYF. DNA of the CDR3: TGTGCCAGTAGTTTGGACAGGAACCGAACCTACGAGCAGTACTTC.

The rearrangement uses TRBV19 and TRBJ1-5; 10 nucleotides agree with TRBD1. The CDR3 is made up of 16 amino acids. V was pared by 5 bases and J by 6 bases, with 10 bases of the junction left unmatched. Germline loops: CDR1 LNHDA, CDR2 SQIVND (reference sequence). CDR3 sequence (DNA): TGTGCCAGTAGTTTCCGTGACAGGGGGCGAGGTCAGCCCCAGCATTTT. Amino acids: CASSFRDRGRGQPQHF.

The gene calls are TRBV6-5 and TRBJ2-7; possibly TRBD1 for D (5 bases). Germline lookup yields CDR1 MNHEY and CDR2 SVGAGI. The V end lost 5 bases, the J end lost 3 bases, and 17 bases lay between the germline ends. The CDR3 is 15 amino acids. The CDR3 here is CASSPPGRTLYEQYF. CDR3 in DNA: TGTGCCAGCAGTCCCCCAGGGCGGACACTCTACGAGCAGTACTTC.

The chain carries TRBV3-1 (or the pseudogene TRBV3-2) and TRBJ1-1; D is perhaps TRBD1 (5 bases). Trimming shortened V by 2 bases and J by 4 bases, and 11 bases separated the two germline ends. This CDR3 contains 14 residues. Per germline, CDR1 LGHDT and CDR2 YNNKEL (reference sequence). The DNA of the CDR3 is TGTGCCAGCAGCCAACAGGGAGCGGGCACTGAAGCTTTCTTT. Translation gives CASSQQGAGTEAFF.

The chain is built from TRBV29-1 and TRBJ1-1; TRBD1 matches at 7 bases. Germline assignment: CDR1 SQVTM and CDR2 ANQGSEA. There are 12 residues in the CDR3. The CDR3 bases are TGCAGTGTCGAACAGGGGTACACTGAAGCTTTCTTT. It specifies CSVEQGYTEAFF.

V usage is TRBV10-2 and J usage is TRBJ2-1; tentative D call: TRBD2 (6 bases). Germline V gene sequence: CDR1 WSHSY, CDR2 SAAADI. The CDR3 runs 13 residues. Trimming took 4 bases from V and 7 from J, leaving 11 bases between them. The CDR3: CASSVTLANEQFF. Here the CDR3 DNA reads TGCGCCAGCAGTGTGACCCTAGCGAATGAGCAGTTCTTC.

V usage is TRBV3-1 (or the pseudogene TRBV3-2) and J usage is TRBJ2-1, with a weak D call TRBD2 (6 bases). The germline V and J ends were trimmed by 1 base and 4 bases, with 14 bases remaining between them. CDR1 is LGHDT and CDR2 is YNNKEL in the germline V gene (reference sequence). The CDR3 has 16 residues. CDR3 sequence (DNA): TGTGCCAGCAGCCAAGGACGGGGGAGTCGATACAATGAGCAGTTCTTC. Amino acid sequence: CASSQGRGSRYNEQFF.

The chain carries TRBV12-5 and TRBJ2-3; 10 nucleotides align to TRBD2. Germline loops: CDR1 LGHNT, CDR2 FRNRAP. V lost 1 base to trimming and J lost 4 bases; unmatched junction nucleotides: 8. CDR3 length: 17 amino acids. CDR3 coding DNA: TGTGCTAGTGGTTTGGGATCACTAGCGGGAATGTCAGATACGCAGTATTTT. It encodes CASGLGSLAGMSDTQYF.